This T cell receptor beta chain was captured in a study of T cells in Graves' hyperthyroidism and ophthalmopathy. Overall study: Peripheral blood was collected at initial diagnosis, before any treatment.

Concerning this clonotype: A much bigger clone sits one base away, suggesting this may be a read error.

Thyroid ultrasound and orbital computed tomography, with clinical symptoms and serum thyroxine and TRAb, informed diagnoses. Initially, at the first diagnosis of hyperthyroidism and before any ophthalmopathy symptoms, blood was sampled. PBMCs came from roughly 10 ml fresh peripheral blood. Using RNA transcripts as the source, TCR beta CDR3 regions were amplified. The TCR CDR3 first-round RT-PCR relied on the HTBI primer set. A single record per CDR3 protein comes from TCRdb applying MiXCR to the multiplex PCR reads. The sample contains fewer than 450,000 distinct CDR3 sequences, approximately 18% of which appear only once. CDR1 and CDR2 (germline): ENHRY, SYGVKD. The germline V and J ends were trimmed by 3 bases and 5 bases, with 5 bases remaining between them. This CDR3 is built from 12 residues.

The source is a woman aged 25 to 39 with Graves' hyperthyroidism that later progressed to Graves' ophthalmopathy. The V and J genes are TRBV10-3 and TRBJ1-5; no clear D gene. The sample consisted of blood. This chain's CDR3 is CAISDGDQPQHF. In nucleotides, the CDR3 is TGTGCCATCAGTGACGGGGATCAGCCCCAGCATTTT.